The 22 T cell receptor beta chains given below trace back to one sample, sequenced in a study of human T cells and chemical hapten exposure. Time point noted: pre-sensitization, week 0. Treatment of the sample: therapeutic diphenylcyclopropenone sensitization with weekly scalp DPC. Via MiXCR, TCRdb re-called the RACE reads, giving one row per CDR3 protein. Of more than 80,000 distinct CDR3 sequences listed, more than 10% are singletons. This material consisted of whole blood, taken in connection with sensitization to the hapten diphenylcyclopropenone (DPC). These receptors all stem from a woman between 55 and 75 years old with alopecia areata. Some clones in this sample may be carry-over from other donors' samples.

V and J are TRBV5-1 and TRBJ2-7; the match to TRBD2 covers 9 bases. This CDR3 spans 16 amino acids. Germline-derived CDR1 and CDR2 are SGHRS and YFSETQ. J lost 0 bases, V lost 4 bases, and 8 bases had no gene match. CDR3 region: CASSQSTSGYSYEQYF. DNA of the CDR3: TGCGCCAGCAGCCAATCGACTAGCGGCTACTCCTACGAGCAGTACTTC. Full variable domain (remainder filled in from reference TRBV5-1 and TRBJ2-7): KAGVTQTPRYLIKTRGQQVTLSCSPISGHRSVSWYQQTPGQGLQFLFEYFSETQRNKGNFPGRFSGRQFSNSRSEMNVSTLELGDSALYLCASSQSTSGYSYEQYFGPGTRLTVT.

This clonotype was recorded at least ten times. V gene TRBV6-2 or TRBV6-3 combines with J gene TRBJ2-3; 8 bases map to TRBD2. The CDR3 sequence is 19 residues long. Trimming cost V 4 bases and J 1 base; bases outside gene matches: 16. Germline CDR1 reads MNHEY; CDR2 reads SVGEGT. Here the CDR3 DNA reads TGTGCCAGCAGTTCCCCCCCCAGCGGGGGTTCGTGGGGCACAGATACGCAGTATTTT. Its translation is CASSSPPSGGSWGTDTQYF.

The J gene is TRBJ2-5, the V gene TRBV3-1, with 7 bases fitting TRBD2. Germline CDR1 and CDR2: LGHDT and YNNKEL (reference sequence). With 5 bases clipped from V and 2 bases from J, the junction kept 2 bases outside the gene matches. CDR3 length: 13 residues. CDR3 coding DNA: TGTGCCAGCAGCGATAGCGGGCAAGAGACCCAGTACTTC. Translated, it gives CASSDSGQETQYF.

This chain uses TRBV7-2 with TRBJ1-1, with a weak D call TRBD1 (6 bases). Trimming shortened V by 5 bases and J by 6 bases, and 22 bases separated the two germline ends. Per germline, CDR1 SGHTA and CDR2 FQGNSA. This CDR3 contains 16 residues. CDR3 protein: CASSLSGGRKTPEAFF. The CDR3 DNA is TGTGCCAGCAGCCTCTCGGGGGGCAGGAAAACGCCTGAAGCTTTCTTT.

The DNA for the CDR3 is TGCAGTGCTAGAGTGACAGTCCAAGAGACCCAGTACTTC. It translates to CSARVTVQETQYF. The rearrangement links TRBV20-1 to TRBJ2-5; TRBD1 is a possible D gene (5 bases). Trimming took off 1 base at V and 1 base at J, with 7 bases between the two ends. This CDR3 spans 13 amino acids. Looked up from germline, CDR1 is DFQATT and CDR2 is SNEGSKA (reference sequence).

There are many counts of this clonotype. The chain is built from TRBV5-1 and TRBJ2-1, with D possibly matching TRBD2 (5 bases). Trimming shortened V by 7 bases and J by 6 bases, and 23 bases separated the two germline ends. The CDR3 loop spans 16 amino acids. Per germline, CDR1 SGHRS and CDR2 YFSETQ. CDR3 residues: CASSLPPGISPNEQFF. The DNA of the CDR3 is TGCGCCAGCTCTCTGCCGCCGGGGATCAGCCCCAATGAGCAGTTCTTC.

This clonotype appeared many times. The CDR3 region is CASGGVAENPYEQYF. The CDR3 nucleotides read TGTGCCAGCGGAGGTGTAGCGGAGAACCCCTACGAGCAGTACTTC. The chain combines TRBV10-3 with TRBJ2-7; D might be TRBD2 (6 bases). CDR1 is ENHRY, CDR2 SYGVKD, per germline. V lost 10 bases, J lost 2 bases, and 21 bases lay in between. This CDR3 contains 15 residues.

The chain employs TRBV11-2 and TRBJ2-3; D may be TRBD2 (6 bases). The germline V gene encodes CDR1 SGHAT and CDR2 FQNNGV. The CDR3 extends over 16 amino acids. Trimming cost V 5 bases and J 0 bases, with 15 bases left between them. The CDR3 reads CASSGRRTTSTDTQYF. The DNA of the CDR3 is TGTGCCAGCAGCGGGAGGCGGACAACTAGCACAGATACGCAGTATTTT.

This clonotype has a count of ten or more. J is TRBJ2-7 and V is TRBV9, with 9 bases lining up with TRBD2. V gave up 4 bases and J gave up 3 bases; unmatched junction bases: 8. Per the germline V gene, CDR1 is SGDLS and CDR2 is YYNGEE. CDR3 size: 15 residues. The DNA of the CDR3 is TGTGCCAGCAGCCCGGCGGGGGGGCCGGGCTACGAGCAGTACTTC. Protein: CASSPAGGPGYEQYF. Full variable domain (remainder filled in from reference TRBV9 and TRBJ2-7): DSGVTQTPKHLITATGQRVTLRCSPRSGDLSVYWYQQSLDQGLQFLIQYYNGEERAKGNILERFSAQQFPDLHSELNLSSLELGDSALYFCASSPAGGPGYEQYFGPGTRLTVT.

This clonotype was counted ten times or more. The J gene is TRBJ2-5, the V gene TRBV19, with unresolved D. The germline gives CDR1 LNHDA, CDR2 SQIVND (reference sequence). The CDR3 length is 12 residues. With 4 bases removed from V and 7 bases from J, the gap between germline ends came to 10 bases. The CDR3 DNA follows: TGTGCCAGTAGTACATCCGGGCGGACCCAGTACTTC. This codes for CASSTSGRTQYF.

This clonotype was observed a handful of times. The chain carries TRBV29-1 and TRBJ2-7; D gene ambiguous. The CDR3 has 12 amino acids. The V gene's germline CDR1 is SQVTM and CDR2 ANQGSEA. V was pared by 5 bases and J by 4 bases, with 12 bases between. CDR3 sequence (DNA): TGCAGCGTTCAAGGACCATTTTACGAGCAGTACTTC. Encoded protein: CSVQGPFYEQYF.

This clonotype showed up many times. CDR3 bases: TGTGCCAGCAGCCCCCGCGACAGGGGCAATGAGCAGTTCTTC. It specifies CASSPRDRGNEQFF. The rearrangement uses TRBV3-1 and TRBJ2-1, with TRBD1 identical over 8 bases. This CDR3 contains 14 residues. Germline V CDR1 and CDR2: LGHDT, YNNKEL (reference sequence). Trimming at V came to 4 bases and at J to 6 bases, leaving 5 bases not matched to a gene.

The sample holds a few counts of this clonotype. The J gene is TRBJ2-1, the V gene TRBV4-1; D not certain. This CDR3 spans 15 amino acids. The ends were cut back, 3 bases at V and 0 bases at J, with 9 bases in the middle. Looked up from germline, CDR1 is MGHRA and CDR2 is YSYEKL. The CDR3 is CASSQDQNSYNEQFF. The CDR3 coding sequence is TGCGCCAGCAGCCAGGACCAAAACTCCTACAATGAGCAGTTCTTC.

This clonotype was observed a few times. The chain's CDR3 is CSARDQGGALSYNEQFF. CDR3 nucleotides: TGCAGTGCTAGAGATCAAGGGGGAGCCCTCTCCTACAATGAGCAGTTCTTC. This sequence joins TRBV20-1 and TRBJ2-1; D is perhaps TRBD1 (6 bases). The CDR3 sequence is 17 residues long. V lost 0 bases to trimming and J lost 0 bases, with 15 bases between them. The germline CDR1 and CDR2 sequences are DFQATT and SNEGSKA (reference sequence).

This clonotype was observed many times. The chain recombines TRBV10-3 with TRBJ2-5; unclear D gene. V was trimmed by 0 bases and J by 2 bases, leaving 7 bases between them. This CDR3 has 14 residues. The germline V gene has CDR1 ENHRY and CDR2 SYGVKD. CDR3 in amino acids: CAISESKKQETQYF. The CDR3 DNA reads TGTGCCATCAGTGAGTCGAAAAAACAAGAGACCCAGTACTTC.

The chain carries TRBV6-6 and TRBJ2-7; 7 bases match TRBD1. J lost 5 bases, V lost 6 bases, and 7 bases had no gene match. This CDR3 region has 13 residues. Per germline, CDR1 MNHNY and CDR2 SVGAGI (reference sequence). The CDR3 spells CASSDRAAHEQYF. The CDR3 nucleotides read TGTGCCAGCAGCGACAGGGCCGCCCACGAGCAGTACTTC.

This clonotype has a count of ten or more. This sequence joins TRBV18 and TRBJ2-7; tentative D call: TRBD1 (5 bases). Germline V gene data show CDR1 as KGHSH and CDR2 as LQKENI. The CDR3 covers 14 residues. V lost 6 bases and J 3 bases, leaving 15 bases between the germline ends. Written as DNA, the CDR3 is TGTGCCAGCTCCTGGGCTGGGGCTAACTACGAGCAGTACTTC. Its protein product is CASSWAGANYEQYF.

Many counts were recorded for this clonotype. The chain is built from TRBV7-3 and TRBJ1-2; the match to TRBD1 covers 10 bases. Losses at the gene ends were 5 bases for V and 0 bases for J; bases not matched to a gene: 6. Per germline, CDR1 SGHTA and CDR2 FQGTGA. This CDR3 is built from 16 residues. The CDR3 DNA is TGTGCCAGCAGCGGACAGGGGGATCAAGCTAACTATGGCTACACCTTC. It yields the protein CASSGQGDQANYGYTF. The whole variable domain, remainder taken from reference TRBV7-3 and TRBJ1-2, is GAGVSQTPSNKVTEKGKYVELRCDPISGHTALYWYRQSLGQGPEFLIYFQGTGAADDSGLPNDRFFAVRPEGSVSTLKIQRTERGDSAVYLCASSGQGDQANYGYTFGSGTRLTVV.

This clonotype turned up a few times. This chain uses TRBV7-2 with TRBJ1-5, with D maybe TRBD1 (5 bases). V gave up 4 bases and J gave up 0 bases, with 13 bases separating them. This CDR3 has 16 residues. Germline CDR1 and CDR2: SGHTA and FQGNSA. The CDR3 DNA sequence: TGTGCCAGCAGCTCCTCCGGGGCTTATAGCAATCAGCCCCAGCATTTT. This encodes CASSSSGAYSNQPQHF.

The J gene is TRBJ2-1, the V gene TRBV6-2 or TRBV6-3; 8 bases are a match to TRBD2. The CDR3 loop spans 14 amino acids. Germline values: CDR1 MNHEY, CDR2 SVGEGT. Trimming removed 8 bases from V and 7 bases from J; junction bases left unmatched: 10. In DNA form, the CDR3 reads TGTGCCAGCGGGCAGAGCGGGGGACGAAATGAGCAGTTCTTC. It specifies CASGQSGGRNEQFF.

This clonotype has ten or more counts. The chain links TRBV27 to TRBJ1-4; TRBD1 aligns across 8 bases. The CDR3 totals 14 residues. Germline CDR1 is MNHEY and CDR2 is SMNVEV (reference sequence). V was clipped by 1 base and J by 7 bases; unmatched bases: 2. The CDR3 sequence: CASSLYRGAEKLFF. The CDR3 coding sequence is TGTGCCAGCAGTTTATACAGGGGGGCTGAAAAACTGTTTTTT.

This clonotype was seen at least ten times. The V gene is TRBV24-1, the J gene TRBJ2-2; D ambiguous. This CDR3 spans 15 amino acids. CDR1 and CDR2 (germline): KGHDR, SFDVKD. Trimming shortened V by 0 bases and J by 8 bases, and 12 bases separated the two germline ends. CDR3 region: CATSDLSGRLGELFF. CDR3 in DNA: TGTGCCACCAGTGATTTGTCCGGTCGGTTGGGGGAGCTGTTTTTT.